This T cell receptor (beta chain) was observed in a study of blood T cell repertoires in COVID-19. On the study more broadly: Acute and convalescent COVID-19 specimens originated in the United States, Italy and Spain.

Authors' analysis steps: Nucleated cell counts were estimated from reference gene primer amplification. Clones were read by immunoSEQ multiplex PCR, and TCRdb kept only the in-frame ones, dropping some. V and J calls and clone size are copied from that table; D and trimming were computed from the DNA. The top ten clones hold 4.9% of a sample with about 78,000 clones, about 89% of them seen once. Input material: peripheral blood. The TCR originated in a man aged 50-60 years with active or convalescent COVID-19.

Here the CDR3 DNA reads TGTGCCAGCAGTGAGGGGACGGGGGACTATGGCTACACCTTC. It codes for CASSEGTGDYGYTF. V usage is TRBV2 and J usage is TRBJ1-2, with D possibly being TRBD1 (5 bases). Trimming cost V 3 bases and J 3 bases, with 11 bases left between them. CDR3 length: 14 amino acids. Germline CDR1 and CDR2: SNHLY and FYNNEI.